What follows is one TCR beta chain and its context. The data originate from a study of blood T cell repertoires in COVID-19. Study-level background: Samples representing acute and convalescent COVID-19 were sourced from the United States, Italy and Spain.

The V end was cut by 4 bases, the J end by 3 bases, with 7 bases between. Germline V gene lookup returns CDR1 GTSNPN and CDR2 SVGIG (reference sequence). The CDR3 spans 11 residues. The protocol was immunoSEQ multiplex PCR, while the TCRdb copy is restricted to in-frame clones and leaves out a portion. The repertoire includes nearly 90,000 clones, about nine tenths of them detected once, and 6.5% to 8% sits in the top ten. This sequence was found in a man aged 18 to 29 with COVID-19, enrolled during active disease. This chain joins TRBV30 and TRBJ2-7; D possibly corresponds to TRBD1 (5 bases). The sample comprised peripheral blood. CDR3 in amino acids: CAWMDNYEQYF. In nucleotides, the CDR3 is TGTGCCTGGATGGACAACTACGAGCAGTACTTC.